This T cell receptor (beta chain) derives from a study of blood T cell repertoires in COVID-19. The assay was immunoSEQ multiplex PCR, and TCRdb's table has in-frame clones only and misses some. Among a few hundred thousand clones listed, approximately 88% were seen once. This CDR3 comprises 14 residues. Germline CDR1 reads LNHDA; CDR2 reads SQIVND (reference sequence). Between the trimmed V and J ends, which lost 3 bases and 5 bases, there was a span of 14 bases. The chain uses TRBV19 and TRBJ2-7, with D possibly TRBD1 on 7 matching bases. The sequencing sample was made of peripheral blood. The clonotype was recovered from a woman in her 70s with COVID-19, enrolled during active disease. This CDR3 is CASSILQGRNEQYF. The CDR3 bases are TGTGCCAGTAGTATCTTACAGGGGAGGAACGAGCAGTACTTC.